This T cell receptor (beta chain) was obtained from a study of blood T cell repertoires in COVID-19. Study context: The study drew acute and convalescent COVID-19 samples from the United States, Italy and Spain. PBMCs, B-cell-depleted T cells, or T cells were the source of the cDNA or gDNA that made up the material.

TCRdb's copy holds only in-frame clones and misses some; the assay was immunoSEQ multiplex PCR. The data show approximately 110,000 clones, roughly 88% seen once. The CDR3 consists of 14 residues. The V end was cut by 6 bases, the J end by 3 bases, with 12 bases between. Germline CDR1 and CDR2: MNHEY and SVGEGT. This sequence originates from a woman between 50 and 59 years old with active or convalescent COVID-19. Material for sequencing was peripheral blood. The chain links TRBV6-2 or TRBV6-3 to TRBJ1-5; D gene ambiguous. The DNA of the CDR3 is TGTGCCAGCAGCCTCTACAGATTCAATCAGCCCCAGCATTTT. This codes for CASSLYRFNQPQHF.